The 18 T cell receptor beta chains below come from one sample, sequenced in a study of CXCR3-negative and CXCR3-positive naive CD8 T cells. General study points: Naive cells with CXCR3 showed TRB CDR3s that were more hydrophobic than those in CXCR3-negative naive cells.

Their antigen targets remain unknown. Via 5' RACE with UMI labels, TRB cDNA libraries were prepared. TCRdb re-called the 5' RACE reads; every CDR3 protein appears as one record, without DNA. The sample table sets out about 98,000 distinct CDR3 sequences. Sample: naive CXCR3+ CD8+ T cells from blood. Subset reported: CD45RO-CCR7+CD27+CD95- naive CD8+ T cells expressing CXCR3 (TNR3+). These receptors were taken from a human donor in good health. Some clones in this sample may be carry-over from other donors' samples.

V usage is TRBV6-2 or TRBV6-3 and J usage is TRBJ2-7; TCRdb reports TRBD1, a call that lacks DNA to check it against. The CDR3 runs to 18 residues. Per the germline V gene, CDR1 is MNHEY and CDR2 is SVGEGT. CDR3 in amino acids: CASSYSPGEGTRSYEQYF.

The chain employs TRBV11-3 and TRBJ2-7; TCRdb selects TRBD1, and the lack of DNA leaves this call unchecked. Germline lookup yields CDR1 SGHNT and CDR2 YENEEA. CDR3 length: 13 amino acids. The CDR3 sequence: CASTGTDDYEQYF. The complete variable domain, with remaining parts taken from reference TRBV11-3 and TRBJ2-7, reads EAGVVQSPRYKIIEKKQPVAFWCNPISGHNTLYWYLQNLGQGPELLIRYENEEAVDDSQLPKDRFSAERLKGVDSTLKIQPAELGDSAVYLCASTGTDDYEQYFGPGTRLTVT.

This chain uses TRBV20-1 with TRBJ2-1; TCRdb lists TRBD1, though no DNA is available to test this call. Germline V gene lookup returns CDR1 DFQATT and CDR2 SNEGSKA (reference sequence). The CDR3 runs to 13 residues. The CDR3: CSASGPAPNEQFF.

J is TRBJ2-2 and V is TRBV19; TCRdb reports TRBD2, a call that lacks DNA to check it against. CDR3 length: 12 residues. Per the germline V gene, CDR1 is LNHDA and CDR2 is SQIVND (reference sequence). CDR3 sequence reads: CASTLGAGELFF.

The chain is built from TRBV12-3 or TRBV12-4 and TRBJ1-5; the TRBD1 assignment by TCRdb is unverifiable without DNA. The length of the CDR3 is 15 residues. The CDR3 protein is CASSESGQHNQPQHF.

This rearrangement joins TRBV28 to TRBJ2-5; there is no DNA to check the TCRdb D call of TRBD1. Germline CDR1 is MDHEN and CDR2 is SYDVKM. CDR3 length: 15 residues. This CDR3 reads CASSFRDGNEETQYF. Full variable domain (outside the CDR3, taken from reference TRBV28 and TRBJ2-5): DVKVTQSSRYLVKRTGEKVFLECVQDMDHENMFWYRQDPGLGLRLIYFSYDVKMKEKGDIPEGYSVSREKKERFSLILESASTNQTSMYLCASSFRDGNEETQYFGPGTRLLVL.

This chain joins TRBV28 and TRBJ1-5; as DNA is missing, the TRBD1 call by TCRdb cannot be tested. The CDR3 has 14 residues. The V gene's germline CDR1 is MDHEN and CDR2 SYDVKM. CDR3 in amino acids: CAPRGWDRGIPQHF.

The rearrangement joins TRBV6-5 to TRBJ1-2. The length of the CDR3 is 14 residues. Looked up from germline, CDR1 is MNHEY and CDR2 is SVGAGI. The chain's CDR3 is CASFDGAHLYGYTF.

The CDR3 is CASSSPLKDTFYGYTF. The rearrangement joins TRBV11-2 to TRBJ1-2; as DNA is missing, the TRBD1 call by TCRdb cannot be tested. The CDR3 spans 16 residues. In germline, CDR1 is SGHAT, CDR2 FQNNGV.

This chain uses TRBV28 with TRBJ2-2; TCRdb reports TRBD1, a call that lacks DNA to check it against. The CDR3 runs to 15 residues. Germline V gives CDR1 MDHEN, CDR2 SYDVKM. The CDR3 loop reads CASSFRGLDTGELFF.

This chain joins TRBV7-2 and TRBJ1-1; TCRdb picks TRBD1, but there is no DNA to check that call. CDR3 length: 16 residues. Germline-derived CDR1 and CDR2 are SGHTA and FQGNSA. The CDR3 sequence: CASSEGETGRNTEAFF.

The rearrangement links TRBV23-1 to TRBJ1-3; TCRdb's D call of TRBD1 is untestable without DNA. TRBV23-1 is sorted into the ORF group, with uncertain function. This CDR3 has 12 residues. This CDR3 reads CARWGSGNTIYF.

The genes are TRBV11-2 and TRBJ2-1; TCRdb's D gene call, TRBD1, goes unchecked for lack of DNA. This CDR3 is built from 18 residues. Germline values: CDR1 SGHAT, CDR2 FQNNGV. CDR3 amino acids: CASSPLRGQGGTYNEQFF.

The chain couples TRBV28 to TRBJ2-7; TCRdb gives TRBD1 as the D gene, but with no DNA this cannot be confirmed. Germline V CDR1 and CDR2: MDHEN, SYDVKM. The CDR3 sequence is 15 residues long. CDR3 amino acids: CASSSYRGPSYEQYF.

This chain joins TRBV7-7 and TRBJ2-3. Germline V gene data show CDR1 as SSHAT and CDR2 as FNYEAQ (reference sequence). The CDR3 has 16 amino acids. This CDR3 reads CASSLGIGDYTDTQYF. The whole variable domain, filled in from reference TRBV7-7 and TRBJ2-3, reads GAGVSQSPRYKVTKRGQDVTLRCDPISSHATLYWYQQALGQGPEFLTYFNYEAQPDKSGLPSDRFSAERPEGSISTLTIQRTEQRDSAMYRCASSLGIGDYTDTQYFGPGTRLTVL.

The genes are TRBV13 and TRBJ2-1; as DNA is missing, the TRBD2 call by TCRdb cannot be tested. The germline gives CDR1 PRHDT, CDR2 FYEKMQ (reference sequence). The CDR3 runs 14 residues. This chain's CDR3 is CASTLAGGLNEQFF. The full variable domain, with the rest looked up from reference TRBV13 and TRBJ2-1, is AAGVIQSPRHLIKEKRETATLKCYPIPRHDTVYWYQQGPGQDPQFLISFYEKMQSDKGSIPDRFSAQQFSDYHSELNMSSLELGDSALYFCASTLAGGLNEQFFGPGTRLTVL.

The J gene is TRBJ2-7, the V gene TRBV7-9; with no DNA, the TCRdb D assignment of TRBD1 cannot be verified. This CDR3 has 14 amino acids. Germline V gene data show CDR1 as SEHNR and CDR2 as FQNEAQ (reference sequence). This chain's CDR3 is CASSPQGGTYEQYF.

This rearrangement joins TRBV29-1 to TRBJ2-7; the TRBD1 assignment by TCRdb is unverifiable without DNA. The CDR3 covers 15 residues. CDR1 and CDR2 from the germline V gene are SQVTM and ANQGSEA. The chain's CDR3 is CSVEDPGDRDSEQYF.